This T cell receptor (beta chain) was identified in a study of Ad26.COV2.S vaccination and SARS-CoV-2 variants. Data came from immunoSEQ multiplex PCR; TCRdb stores just in-frame clones and leaves some out. The data show about 400,000 clones, about nine tenths seen once. The CDR3 sequence is 14 residues long. Trimming cost V 3 bases and J 7 bases, with 13 bases left between them. Germline V gives CDR1 MNHNS, CDR2 SASEGT. Treatment defined: roughly 18 received Ad26.COV2.S at low or high dose, single or two shots; a few received placebo; per-sample allocation not given. At day 63 after the first vaccine or placebo injection, samples were drawn.

The sequence was collected from a person between 18 and 65 years old who received the Ad26.COV2.S COVID-19 vaccine or a placebo. This chain uses TRBV6-1 with TRBJ2-1; D is possibly TRBD1 (6 bases). This material consisted of peripheral blood, taken in a trial of Ad26.COV2.S vaccine versus placebo. In DNA, the CDR3 is TGTGCCAGCAGTGATACAGGGTCCCTGAATGAGCAGTTCTTC. Protein product: CASSDTGSLNEQFF.